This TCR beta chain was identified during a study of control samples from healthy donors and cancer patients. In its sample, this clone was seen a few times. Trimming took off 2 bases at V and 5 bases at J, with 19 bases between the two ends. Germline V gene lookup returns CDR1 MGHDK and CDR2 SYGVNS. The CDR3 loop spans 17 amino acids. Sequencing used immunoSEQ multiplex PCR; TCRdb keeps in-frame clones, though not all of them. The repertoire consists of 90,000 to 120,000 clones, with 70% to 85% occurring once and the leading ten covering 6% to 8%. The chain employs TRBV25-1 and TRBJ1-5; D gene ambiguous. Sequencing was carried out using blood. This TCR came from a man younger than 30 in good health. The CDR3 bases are TGTGCCAGCAGTGAAGGTCGGCGCAGCGATACAGATCAGCCCCAGCATTTT. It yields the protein CASSEGRRSDTDQPQHF.